The 29 T cell receptor beta chains in this list originate from one sample, sequenced in a study of T cell responses to AZD1222 COVID-19 vaccine. The assay was immunoSEQ multiplex PCR, and TCRdb's table has in-frame clones only and misses some. Here the sample spans 150,000 to 200,000 clones, less than 95% being singletons. This sample comprised peripheral blood, obtained on day 0 of AZD1222 vaccination. Source of these receptors: an adult in good health.

V gene TRBV2 combines with J gene TRBJ1-1; D is unclear. This CDR3 has 13 residues. V shed 1 base and J shed 5 bases, with 8 bases lying between them. Germline assignment: CDR1 SNHLY and CDR2 FYNNEI. CDR3 sequence (DNA): TGTGCCAGCAGTGAAGGGGAGAGGACTGAAGCTTTCTTT. Translation: CASSEGERTEAFF.

The chain is built from TRBV18 and TRBJ2-4; D is ambiguous. V was pared by 2 bases and J by 5 bases, with 4 bases between. CDR1 is KGHSH, CDR2 LQKENI, per germline. The CDR3 is 12 residues long. This chain's CDR3 is CASSPGENIQYF. The CDR3 coding sequence is TGTGCCAGCTCACCAGGCGAAAACATTCAGTACTTC.

CDR3 residues: CACRGASGRAGSYNEQFF. In DNA form, the CDR3 reads TGTGCCTGCCGAGGGGCTAGCGGGAGGGCAGGCTCCTACAATGAGCAGTTCTTC. The chain uses TRBV27 and TRBJ2-1; 12 bases line up with TRBD2. The CDR3 loop spans 18 amino acids. V lost 11 bases and J lost 0; bases outside the gene matches: 14. Germline CDR1 and CDR2: MNHEY and SMNVEV (reference sequence).

V gene TRBV28 combines with J gene TRBJ2-1; perhaps D is TRBD1 or TRBD2 (5 bases each). With 3 bases removed from V and 4 bases from J, the gap between germline ends came to 13 bases. CDR3 length: 15 residues. Germline CDR1 reads MDHEN; CDR2 reads SYDVKM. Here the CDR3 reads CASSFSPREYNEQFF. The CDR3 nucleotides read TGTGCCAGCAGTTTTAGTCCCAGGGAGTACAATGAGCAGTTCTTC.

This sequence joins TRBV7-9 and TRBJ2-1; TRBD2 matches at 7 bases. CDR3 length: 17 residues. The germline V gene encodes CDR1 SEHNR and CDR2 FQNEAQ (reference sequence). Trimming removed 6 bases from V and 0 bases from J; junction bases left unmatched: 11. The CDR3 is CASRPISGPSSYNEQFF. For the CDR3, the DNA is TGTGCCAGCAGGCCTATTAGCGGGCCTAGCTCCTACAATGAGCAGTTCTTC.

This clone was found once. The chain recombines TRBV2 with TRBJ1-1; D is undetermined. The CDR3 runs 14 residues. Germline V gene lookup returns CDR1 SNHLY and CDR2 FYNNEI. V was shortened by 7 bases and J by 0 bases, with 12 bases between the two germline ends. The CDR3 protein is CASTSRALNTEAFF. The DNA for the CDR3 is TGTGCCAGCACCTCGAGAGCGCTGAACACTGAAGCTTTCTTT.

The chain couples TRBV6-2 or TRBV6-3 to TRBJ1-5; D unresolved. Germline CDR1 MNHEY, CDR2 SVGEGT. The CDR3 covers 14 residues. V dropped 2 bases and J dropped 6 bases, with 11 bases sitting between them. The CDR3 DNA sequence: TGTGCCAGCAGTTACACGGGTTTAAGTCAGCCCCAGCATTTT. Translated: CASSYTGLSQPQHF.

This clone appeared once. The chain links TRBV11-3 to TRBJ2-7; D gene ambiguous. The CDR3 extends over 13 amino acids. V was clipped by 0 bases and J by 3 bases, with 6 bases between them. The V gene's germline CDR1 is SGHNT and CDR2 YENEEA. CDR3 amino acids: CASSLEGGYEQYF. Here the CDR3 DNA reads TGTGCCAGCAGCTTAGAGGGCGGCTACGAGCAGTACTTC.

This clone is a singleton in its sample. V is TRBV19 and J is TRBJ1-3; D is undetermined. The CDR3 length is 14 residues. Trimming removed 6 bases at V and 7 bases at J, with 16 bases between. The V gene's germline CDR1 is LNHDA and CDR2 SQIVND (reference sequence). The CDR3 sequence is CASRREGKANTIYF. DNA of the CDR3: TGTGCCAGTAGAAGGGAGGGCAAAGCCAACACCATATATTTT.

This clone has a single count. The genes are TRBV19 and TRBJ1-5; D possibly corresponds to TRBD1 (5 bases). The germline V gene encodes CDR1 LNHDA and CDR2 SQIVND (reference sequence). V was shortened by 8 bases and J by 9 bases, with 14 bases between the two germline ends. CDR3 length: 12 residues. The CDR3 sequence is CASARDLGPQHF. CDR3 bases: TGTGCCAGTGCCAGGGACCTCGGGCCCCAGCATTTT.

This chain uses TRBV9 with TRBJ2-6; D is undetermined. V was pared by 4 bases and J by 0 bases, with 5 bases between. The CDR3 is 14 amino acids. Germline loops: CDR1 SGDLS, CDR2 YYNGEE. CDR3 sequence (DNA): TGTGCCAGCAGCAGGGCCTCTGGGGCCAACGTCCTGACTTTC. Translation gives CASSRASGANVLTF.

Here the CDR3 reads CASSLQEYGYTF. DNA for the CDR3: TGTGCCAGCAGTTTACAGGAATATGGCTACACCTTC. The rearrangement uses TRBV28 and TRBJ1-2; D is unclear. Trimming removed 2 bases at V and 5 bases at J, with 6 bases between. The V gene's germline CDR1 is MDHEN and CDR2 SYDVKM. CDR3 length: 12 amino acids.

The CDR3 sequence is CASSYRGLQETQYF. As DNA, the CDR3 is TGTGCCAGCAGCTACAGGGGCCTCCAAGAGACCCAGTACTTC. This chain connects TRBV6-5 to TRBJ2-5; 7 nucleotides match TRBD1. Germline V lookup: CDR1 MNHEY, CDR2 SVGAGI. Trimming cost V 6 bases and J 1 base; bases outside gene matches: 5. There are 14 residues in the CDR3.

The chain employs TRBV28 and TRBJ1-5, with D possibly TRBD1 on 5 matching bases. CDR3 length: 15 residues. The V gene's germline CDR1 is MDHEN and CDR2 SYDVKM. V was shortened by 3 bases and J by 3 bases, with 12 bases between the two germline ends. The CDR3, as DNA: TGTGCCAGCAGTTTTACCGGGACGGCCAATCAGCCCCAGCATTTT. Translating gives CASSFTGTANQPQHF.

The V gene is TRBV18, the J gene TRBJ2-7; 11 bases line up with TRBD2. The CDR3 consists of 14 residues. Germline CDR1 and CDR2: KGHSH and LQKENI. V trimming: 6 bases; J trimming: 4 bases; junction bases outside the gene matches: 5. CDR3 sequence (DNA): TGTGCCAGCTCGCAGGGACTAGCGGCTTACGAGCAGTACTTC. Its protein product is CASSQGLAAYEQYF.

The genes are TRBV29-1 and TRBJ1-5; D is unclear. The V gene lost 6 bases and the J gene lost 2 bases, with 11 bases spanning the gap. The CDR3 extends over 13 amino acids. CDR1 is SQVTM and CDR2 is ANQGSEA in the germline V gene. CDR3 loop: CSVVDGGNQPQHF. CDR3 nucleotides: TGCAGCGTCGTAGACGGCGGCAATCAGCCCCAGCATTTT.

There are a few counts of this clone. The J gene is TRBJ2-2, the V gene TRBV28; D ambiguous. CDR1 MDHEN and CDR2 SYDVKM come from the germline V gene. CDR3 size: 11 residues. V gave up 7 bases and J gave up 13 bases, with 13 bases separating them. The CDR3 coding sequence is TGTGCCAGCACCAGCGCTACAATGCTGTTTTTT. It encodes CASTSATMLFF. The full variable domain, rest sourced from reference TRBV28 and TRBJ2-2, is DVKVTQSSRYLVKRTGEKVFLECVQDMDHENMFWYRQDPGLGLRLIYFSYDVKMKEKGDIPEGYSVSREKKERFSLILESASTNQTSMYLCASTSATMLFFGEGSRLTVL.

This clone was seen once. The V call is TRBV6-5, the J call TRBJ2-7; D not certain. CDR3 length: 13 amino acids. Germline V gives CDR1 MNHEY, CDR2 SVGAGI. Deletions cut 4 bases from V and 3 bases from J, with 10 bases between. Here the CDR3 reads CASSSGPLYEQYF. The CDR3 DNA is TGTGCCAGCAGTTCTGGACCTCTCTACGAGCAGTACTTC.

The chain uses TRBV19 and TRBJ1-4; the D is unclear. Trimming left V 7 bases short and J 0 bases short, with 12 bases between. Germline values: CDR1 LNHDA, CDR2 SQIVND (reference sequence). This CDR3 has 15 residues. The chain's CDR3 is CASTYLGSTNEKLFF. CDR3 DNA: TGTGCCAGTACTTATCTTGGGTCAACTAATGAAAAACTGTTTTTT.

The gene calls are TRBV2 and TRBJ2-1; unclear D gene. V was clipped by 0 bases and J by 0 bases, with 9 bases between them. Germline CDR1 SNHLY, CDR2 FYNNEI. This CDR3 spans 16 amino acids. Here the CDR3 DNA reads TGTGCCAGCAGTGAAGCGCTGGGCTACTCCTACAATGAGCAGTTCTTC. It specifies CASSEALGYSYNEQFF.

This chain joins TRBV10-3 and TRBJ2-2; D might be TRBD2 (5 bases). Germline CDR1 and CDR2: ENHRY and SYGVKD. The CDR3 spans 12 residues. V lost 11 bases and J lost 1, with 8 bases in between. CDR3 bases: TGTGCCGCCGGGGAGAACACCGGGGAGCTGTTTTTT. As protein: CAAGENTGELFF.

This clone was observed a single time. This rearrangement joins TRBV7-9 to TRBJ1-5; D gene unclear. The CDR3 covers 14 residues. Germline V CDR1 and CDR2: SEHNR, FQNEAQ (reference sequence). The V and J ends lost 1 base and 4 bases respectively, with 8 bases between them. In nucleotides, the CDR3 is TGTGCCAGCAGCTTAGGAGTAGATAATCAGCCCCAGCATTTT. Protein: CASSLGVDNQPQHF.

The V call is TRBV6-5, the J call TRBJ1-2; D gene uncertain. The CDR3 has 13 residues. V was cut by 8 bases and J by 0 bases, with 10 bases left in between. CDR1 is MNHEY and CDR2 is SVGAGI in the germline V gene. CDR3 amino acids: CASHADPNYGYTF. In nucleotides, the CDR3 is TGTGCCAGCCATGCAGATCCTAACTATGGCTACACCTTC.

This sequence joins TRBV7-8 and TRBJ1-5; 7 nucleotides match TRBD1. V lost 1 base and J lost 7; bases outside the gene matches: 10. The germline gives CDR1 SGHVS, CDR2 FQNEAQ. The CDR3 runs 16 residues. The CDR3 region has the DNA TGTGCCAGCAGCTTAGGACGCGACAGGGTTCGACAGCCCCAGCATTTT. Translation: CASSLGRDRVRQPQHF.

This rearrangement joins TRBV11-2 to TRBJ1-1, with a weak D call TRBD1 (6 bases). Trimming took off 4 bases at V and 0 bases at J, with 9 bases between the two ends. CDR3 length: 14 amino acids. Germline CDR1 is SGHAT and CDR2 is FQNNGV. CDR3: CASSSTGMNTEAFF. The CDR3 DNA follows: TGTGCCAGCAGCTCGACAGGCATGAACACTGAAGCTTTCTTT. Full variable domain (rest looked up from reference TRBV11-2 and TRBJ1-1): EAGVAQSPRYKIIEKRQSVAFWCNPISGHATLYWYQQILGQGPKLLIQFQNNGVVDDSQLPKDRFSAERLKGVDSTLKIQPAKLEDSAVYLCASSSTGMNTEAFFGQGTRLTVV.

V is TRBV3-1 (or the pseudogene TRBV3-2) and J is TRBJ1-2; D not resolved. V lost 0 bases and J lost 4, with 6 bases in between. The CDR3 has 13 residues. In germline, CDR1 is LGHDT, CDR2 YNNKEL (reference sequence). The CDR3 DNA follows: TGTGCCAGCAGCCAAGAAGGGTTCTATGGCTACACCTTC. Its translation is CASSQEGFYGYTF.

This clone turned up a few times. The chain employs TRBV4-1 and TRBJ1-2, with 8 bases identical to TRBD1. J gave up 4 bases and V 4 bases, and 11 bases lay outside the gene matches. The CDR3 runs to 16 residues. Germline V gives CDR1 MGHRA, CDR2 YSYEKL. The CDR3 DNA is TGCGCCAGCAGCCTGGGTAGGGCAGGGGGCTTCTATGGCTACACCTTC. Translating gives CASSLGRAGGFYGYTF.

The chain's CDR3 is CATSGGGFYGYTF. The CDR3, as DNA: TGTGCCACCAGTGGAGGGGGCTTTTATGGCTACACCTTC. V and J are TRBV24-1 and TRBJ1-2, with 7 bases identical to TRBD1. The CDR3 has 13 residues. V lost 5 bases and J lost 5; bases outside the gene matches: 4. Germline V gene lookup returns CDR1 KGHDR and CDR2 SFDVKD.

The V call is TRBV6-1, the J call TRBJ2-7; D is unresolved. Germline values: CDR1 MNHNS, CDR2 SASEGT. CDR3 length: 10 amino acids. Trimming pared 0 bases from V and 11 bases from J, leaving 5 bases between. CDR3 nucleotide sequence: TGTGCCAGCAGTGAAGCGTCTAAGTACTTC. As protein: CASSEASKYF.